Listed here are 6 T cell receptor beta chains from one sample, sequenced in a study of shared clonotypes between healthy human individuals. It was CD45RO-negative cells, positively selected for CCR7, that made up naive CD8 cells, with terminally differentiated effector memory CD45RA+ cells excluded. The repertoire was sequenced with immunoSEQ multiplex PCR; TCRdb's copy has only in-frame clones and lacks some. Among some 800,000 clones listed, more than 85% were seen once. Sequencing input: naive CD8+ T cells sorted from blood. The source is a man aged 25-45 years in good health.

The rearrangement uses TRBV18 and TRBJ2-7; D unclear. The germline V gene encodes CDR1 KGHSH and CDR2 LQKENI. V gave up 5 bases and J gave up 0 bases, with 20 bases separating them. The CDR3 consists of 17 residues. The DNA for the CDR3 is TGTGCCAGCTCAAGGACCTCTCCAGGCAGTTTCTCCTACGAGCAGTACTTC. This codes for CASSRTSPGSFSYEQYF.

V gene TRBV7-9 combines with J gene TRBJ2-3, with TRBD2 identical over 7 bases. The CDR3 contains 17 residues. Germline-derived CDR1 and CDR2 are SEHNR and FQNEAQ (reference sequence). V shed 6 bases and J 0 bases; nucleotides not matched to a gene: 12. CDR3 region: CASRRMRGGISTDTQYF. CDR3 bases: TGTGCCAGCAGACGAATGAGGGGAGGGATCAGCACAGATACGCAGTATTTT.

V gene TRBV5-5 combines with J gene TRBJ2-7, with 7 bases fitting TRBD1. Germline trimming cut 1 base from V and 2 bases from J; bases unmatched to any gene: 6. Germline loops: CDR1 SGHKS, CDR2 YYEKEE (reference sequence). The CDR3 extends over 15 amino acids. CDR3 region: CASSLIIGTAYEQYF. The CDR3 DNA sequence: TGTGCCAGCAGCTTGATTATTGGGACAGCCTACGAGCAGTACTTC.

V is TRBV10-3 and J is TRBJ1-5; D is unclear. V lost 2 bases and J lost 0, with 8 bases in between. Germline CDR1 is ENHRY and CDR2 is SYGVKD. The CDR3 consists of 15 residues. The CDR3 is CAISEVDGSNQPQHF. The CDR3 region has the DNA TGTGCCATCAGTGAGGTGGACGGTAGCAATCAGCCCCAGCATTTT.

The J gene is TRBJ2-2, the V gene TRBV7-9; 12 bases fit TRBD2. With V trimmed by 2 bases and J by 4 bases, 5 bases remained unmatched. Germline lookup yields CDR1 SEHNR and CDR2 FQNEAQ (reference sequence). CDR3 length: 17 amino acids. CDR3 bases: TGTGCCAGCAGCTTACCACAGACTAGCGGGAGCACCGGGGAGCTGTTTTTT. Protein product: CASSLPQTSGSTGELFF.

The gene calls are TRBV12-5 and TRBJ2-2; no clear D gene. CDR1 and CDR2 (germline): LGHNT, FRNRAP. The CDR3 is 12 residues long. V was shortened by 1 base and J by 7 bases, with 4 bases between the two germline ends. The CDR3: CASGLDRGELFF. The CDR3 DNA reads as TGTGCTAGTGGTTTGGATCGCGGGGAGCTGTTTTTT. Based on the CDR3 plus reference TRBV12-5 and TRBJ2-2, the full variable domain is DARVTQTPRHKVTEMGQEVTMRCQPILGHNTVFWYRQTMMQGLELLAYFRNRAPLDDSGMPKDRFSAEMPDATLATLKIQPSEPRDSAVYFCASGLDRGELFFGEGSRLTVL.